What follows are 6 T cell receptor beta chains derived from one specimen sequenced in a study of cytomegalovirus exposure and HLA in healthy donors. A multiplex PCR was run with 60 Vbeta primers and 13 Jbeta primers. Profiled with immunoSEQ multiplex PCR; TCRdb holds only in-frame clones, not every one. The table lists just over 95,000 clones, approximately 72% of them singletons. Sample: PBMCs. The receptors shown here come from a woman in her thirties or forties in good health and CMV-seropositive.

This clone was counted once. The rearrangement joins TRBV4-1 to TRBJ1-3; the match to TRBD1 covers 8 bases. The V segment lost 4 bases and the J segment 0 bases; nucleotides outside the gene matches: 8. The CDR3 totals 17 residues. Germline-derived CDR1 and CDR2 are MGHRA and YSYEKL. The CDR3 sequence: CASSPKDRALSGNTIYF. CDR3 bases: TGCGCCAGCAGCCCTAAGGACAGGGCCCTCTCTGGAAACACCATATATTTT.

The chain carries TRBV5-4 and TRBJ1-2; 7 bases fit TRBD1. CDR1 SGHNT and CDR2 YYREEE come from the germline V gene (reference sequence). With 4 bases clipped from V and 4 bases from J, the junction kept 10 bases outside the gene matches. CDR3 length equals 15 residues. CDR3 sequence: CASSNPGTEIYGYTF. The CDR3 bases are TGTGCCAGCAGCAACCCCGGGACAGAGATCTATGGCTACACCTTC. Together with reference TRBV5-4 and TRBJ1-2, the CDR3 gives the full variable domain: ETGVTQSPTHLIKTRGQQVTLRCSSQSGHNTVSWYQQALGQGPQFIFQYYREEENGRGNFPPRFSGLQFPNYSSELNVNALELDDSALYLCASSNPGTEIYGYTFGSGTRLTVV.

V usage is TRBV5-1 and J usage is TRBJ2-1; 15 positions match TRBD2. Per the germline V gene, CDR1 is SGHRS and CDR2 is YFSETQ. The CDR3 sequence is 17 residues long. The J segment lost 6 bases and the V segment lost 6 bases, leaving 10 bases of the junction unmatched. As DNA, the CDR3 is TGCGCCAGCAACAGATGGGGACTAGCGGGAGGAAGCAATGAGCAGTTCTTC. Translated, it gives CASNRWGLAGGSNEQFF.

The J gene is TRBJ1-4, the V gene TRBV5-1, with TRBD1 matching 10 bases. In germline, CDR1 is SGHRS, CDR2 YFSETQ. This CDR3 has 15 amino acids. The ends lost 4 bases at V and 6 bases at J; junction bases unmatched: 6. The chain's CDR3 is CASSIGDRGDEKLFF. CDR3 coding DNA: TGCGCCAGCAGCATAGGGGACAGGGGAGATGAAAAACTGTTTTTT.

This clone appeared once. The CDR3 coding sequence is TGTGCCAGCAGCGCCTACTCACTAGCGGGAGTGGACAATGAGCAGTTCTTC. It encodes CASSAYSLAGVDNEQFF. This rearrangement joins TRBV9 to TRBJ2-1; TRBD2 aligns across 11 bases. This CDR3 comprises 17 residues. The germline V gene has CDR1 SGDLS and CDR2 YYNGEE. V was pared by 3 bases and J by 5 bases, with 10 bases of the junction left unmatched. The full variable domain, completed using reference TRBV9 and TRBJ2-1, is DSGVTQTPKHLITATGQRVTLRCSPRSGDLSVYWYQQSLDQGLQFLIQYYNGEERAKGNILERFSAQQFPDLHSELNLSSLELGDSALYFCASSAYSLAGVDNEQFFGPGTRLTVL.

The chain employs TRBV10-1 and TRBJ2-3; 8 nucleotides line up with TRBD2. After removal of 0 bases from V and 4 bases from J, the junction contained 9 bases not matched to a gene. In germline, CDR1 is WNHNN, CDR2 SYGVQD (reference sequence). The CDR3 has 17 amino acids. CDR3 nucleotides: TGCGCCAGCAGTGAGTCGTGGGAGCGGGAGTCCGCAGATACGCAGTATTTT. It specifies CASSESWERESADTQYF.